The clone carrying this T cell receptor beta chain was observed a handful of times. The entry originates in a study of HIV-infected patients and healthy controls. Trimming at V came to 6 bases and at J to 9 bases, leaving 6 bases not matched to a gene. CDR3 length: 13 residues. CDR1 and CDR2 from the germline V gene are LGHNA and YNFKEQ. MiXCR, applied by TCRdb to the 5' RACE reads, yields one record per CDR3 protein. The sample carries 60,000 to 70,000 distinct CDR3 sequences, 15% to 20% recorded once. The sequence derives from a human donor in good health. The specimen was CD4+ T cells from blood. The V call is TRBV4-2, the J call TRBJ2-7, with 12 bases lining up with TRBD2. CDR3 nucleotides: TGTGCCAGCAGAGGGCTAGCGGGAGGGTCGCAGTACTTC. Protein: CASRGLAGGSQYF.